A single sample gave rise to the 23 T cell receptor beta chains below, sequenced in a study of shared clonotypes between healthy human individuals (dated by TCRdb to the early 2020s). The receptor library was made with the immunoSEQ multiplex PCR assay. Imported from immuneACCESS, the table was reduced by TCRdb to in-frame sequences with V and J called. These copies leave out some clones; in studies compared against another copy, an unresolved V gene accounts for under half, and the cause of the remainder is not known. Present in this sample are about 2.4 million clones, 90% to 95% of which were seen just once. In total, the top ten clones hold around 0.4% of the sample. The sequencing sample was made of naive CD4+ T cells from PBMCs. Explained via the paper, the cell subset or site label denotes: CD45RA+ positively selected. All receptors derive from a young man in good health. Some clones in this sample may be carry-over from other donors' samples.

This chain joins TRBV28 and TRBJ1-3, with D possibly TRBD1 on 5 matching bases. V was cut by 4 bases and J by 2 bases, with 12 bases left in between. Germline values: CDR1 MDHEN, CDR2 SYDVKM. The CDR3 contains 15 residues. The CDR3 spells CASSYPGAPGNTIYF. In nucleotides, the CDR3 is TGTGCCAGCAGTTACCCCGGGGCTCCTGGAAACACCATATATTTT.

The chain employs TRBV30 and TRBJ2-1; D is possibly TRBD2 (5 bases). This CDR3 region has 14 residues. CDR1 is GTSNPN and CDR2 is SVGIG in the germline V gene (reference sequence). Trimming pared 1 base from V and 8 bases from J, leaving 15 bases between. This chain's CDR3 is CAWSELASIDEQFF. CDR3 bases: TGTGCCTGGAGTGAATTGGCTAGCATAGATGAGCAGTTCTTC.

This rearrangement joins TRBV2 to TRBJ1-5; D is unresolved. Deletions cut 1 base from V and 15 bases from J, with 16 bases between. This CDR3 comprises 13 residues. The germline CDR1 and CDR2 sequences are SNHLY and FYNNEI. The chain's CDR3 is CASSEERTSAGHF. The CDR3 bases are TGTGCCAGCAGTGAAGAGAGAACCTCAGCCGGGCATTTT.

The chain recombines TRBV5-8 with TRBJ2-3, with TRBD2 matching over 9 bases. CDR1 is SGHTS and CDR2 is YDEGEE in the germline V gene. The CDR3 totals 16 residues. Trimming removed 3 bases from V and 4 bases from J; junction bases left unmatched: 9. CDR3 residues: CASSSGLAATPDTQYF. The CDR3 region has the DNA TGTGCCAGCAGCTCGGGACTAGCTGCTACTCCAGATACGCAGTATTTT.

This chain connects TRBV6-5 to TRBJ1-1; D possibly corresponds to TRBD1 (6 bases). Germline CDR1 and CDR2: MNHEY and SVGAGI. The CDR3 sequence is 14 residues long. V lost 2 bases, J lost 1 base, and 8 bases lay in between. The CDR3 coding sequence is TGTGCCAGCAGTTACGCAGGGGCGAACACTGAAGCTTTCTTT. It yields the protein CASSYAGANTEAFF.

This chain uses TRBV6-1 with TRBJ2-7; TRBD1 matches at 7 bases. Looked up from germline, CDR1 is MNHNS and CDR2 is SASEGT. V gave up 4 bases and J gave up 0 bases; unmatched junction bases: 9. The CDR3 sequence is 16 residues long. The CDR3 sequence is CASSASGGKYSYEQYF. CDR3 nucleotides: TGTGCCAGCAGTGCATCAGGGGGAAAATACTCCTACGAGCAGTACTTC.

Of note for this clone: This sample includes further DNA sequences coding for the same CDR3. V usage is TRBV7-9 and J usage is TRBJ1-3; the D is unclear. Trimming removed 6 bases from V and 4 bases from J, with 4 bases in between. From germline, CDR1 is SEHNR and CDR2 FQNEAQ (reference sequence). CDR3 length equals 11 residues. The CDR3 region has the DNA TGTGCCAGCAGTCCCGGAAACACCATATATTTT. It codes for CASSPGNTIYF.

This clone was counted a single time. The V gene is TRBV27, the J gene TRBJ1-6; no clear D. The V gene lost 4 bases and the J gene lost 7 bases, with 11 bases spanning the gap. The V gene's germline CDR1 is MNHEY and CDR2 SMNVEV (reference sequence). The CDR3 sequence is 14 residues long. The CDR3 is CASSSPGLNSPLHF. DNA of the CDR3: TGTGCCAGCAGTTCCCCGGGATTAAATTCACCCCTCCACTTT.

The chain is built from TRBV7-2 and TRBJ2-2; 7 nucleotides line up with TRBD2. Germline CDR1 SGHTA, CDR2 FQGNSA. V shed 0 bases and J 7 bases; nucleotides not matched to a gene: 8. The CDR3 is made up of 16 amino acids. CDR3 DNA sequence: TGTGCCAGCAGCTTAGCGTTGGGGACTATGGGCGGGGAGCTGTTTTTT. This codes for CASSLALGTMGGELFF.

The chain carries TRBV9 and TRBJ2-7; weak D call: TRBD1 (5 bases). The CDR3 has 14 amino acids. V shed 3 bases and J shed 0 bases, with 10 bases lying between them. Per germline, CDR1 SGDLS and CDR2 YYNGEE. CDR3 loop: CASSAQTVSYEQYF. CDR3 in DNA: TGTGCCAGCAGCGCGCAGACAGTCTCCTACGAGCAGTACTTC.

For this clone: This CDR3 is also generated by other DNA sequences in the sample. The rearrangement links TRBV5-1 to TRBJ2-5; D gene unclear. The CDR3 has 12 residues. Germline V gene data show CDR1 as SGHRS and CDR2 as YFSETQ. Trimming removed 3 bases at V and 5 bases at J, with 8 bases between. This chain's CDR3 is CASSSDWETQYF. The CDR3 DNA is TGCGCCAGCAGCTCCGATTGGGAGACCCAGTACTTC.

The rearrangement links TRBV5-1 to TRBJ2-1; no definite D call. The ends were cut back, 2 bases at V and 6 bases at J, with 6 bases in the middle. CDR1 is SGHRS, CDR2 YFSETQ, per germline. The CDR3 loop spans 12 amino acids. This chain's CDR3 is CASSFPVNEQFF. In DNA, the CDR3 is TGCGCCAGCAGCTTTCCGGTCAATGAGCAGTTCTTC.

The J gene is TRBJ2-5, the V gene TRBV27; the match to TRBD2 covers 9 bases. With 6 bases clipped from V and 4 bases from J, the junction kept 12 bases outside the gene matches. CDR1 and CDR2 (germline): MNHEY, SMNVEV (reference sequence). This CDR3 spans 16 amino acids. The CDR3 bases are TGTGCCAGCAGGACCTCAATAGCGGGAGTGGGAGAGACCCAGTACTTC. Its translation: CASRTSIAGVGETQYF.

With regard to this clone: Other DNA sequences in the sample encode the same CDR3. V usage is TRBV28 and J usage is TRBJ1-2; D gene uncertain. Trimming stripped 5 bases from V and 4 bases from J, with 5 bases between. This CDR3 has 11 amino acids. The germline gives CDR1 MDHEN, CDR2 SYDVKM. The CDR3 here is CASSQSYGYTF. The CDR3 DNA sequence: TGTGCCAGCAGTCAATCCTATGGCTACACCTTC.

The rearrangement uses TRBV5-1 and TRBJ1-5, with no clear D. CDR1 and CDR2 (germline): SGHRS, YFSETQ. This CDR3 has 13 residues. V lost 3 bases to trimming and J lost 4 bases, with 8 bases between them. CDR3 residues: CASSSGPNQPQHF. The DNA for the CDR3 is TGCGCCAGCAGCTCAGGCCCAAATCAGCCCCAGCATTTT.

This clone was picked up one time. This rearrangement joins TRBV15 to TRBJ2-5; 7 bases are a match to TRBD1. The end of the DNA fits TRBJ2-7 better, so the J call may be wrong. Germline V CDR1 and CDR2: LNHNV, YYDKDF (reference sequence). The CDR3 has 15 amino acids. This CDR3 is CATSRVGSGGYEQYF. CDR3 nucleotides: TGTGCCACCAGCAGAGTGGGTTCAGGGGGCTACGAGCAGTACTTC.

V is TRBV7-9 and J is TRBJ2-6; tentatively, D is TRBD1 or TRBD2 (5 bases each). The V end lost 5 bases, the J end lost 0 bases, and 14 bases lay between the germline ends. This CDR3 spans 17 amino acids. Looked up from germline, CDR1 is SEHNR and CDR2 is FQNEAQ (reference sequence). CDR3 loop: CASSQTERSSGANVLTF. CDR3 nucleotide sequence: TGTGCCAGCAGCCAGACAGAGCGGAGCTCTGGGGCCAACGTCCTGACTTTC. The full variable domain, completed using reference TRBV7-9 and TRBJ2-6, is DTGVSQNPRHKITKRGQNVTFRCDPISEHNRLYWYRQTLGQGPEFLTYFQNEAQLEKSRLLSDRFSAERPKGSFSTLEIQRTEQGDSAMYLCASSQTERSSGANVLTFGAGSRLTVL.

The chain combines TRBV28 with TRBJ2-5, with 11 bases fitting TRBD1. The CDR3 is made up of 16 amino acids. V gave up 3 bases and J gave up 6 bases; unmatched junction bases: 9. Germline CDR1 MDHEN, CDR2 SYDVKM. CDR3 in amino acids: CASSFFRTGGEQTQYF. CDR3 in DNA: TGTGCCAGCAGTTTCTTTCGGACAGGGGGCGAACAGACCCAGTACTTC. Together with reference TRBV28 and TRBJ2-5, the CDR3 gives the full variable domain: DVKVTQSSRYLVKRTGEKVFLECVQDMDHENMFWYRQDPGLGLRLIYFSYDVKMKEKGDIPEGYSVSREKKERFSLILESASTNQTSMYLCASSFFRTGGEQTQYFGPGTRLLVL.

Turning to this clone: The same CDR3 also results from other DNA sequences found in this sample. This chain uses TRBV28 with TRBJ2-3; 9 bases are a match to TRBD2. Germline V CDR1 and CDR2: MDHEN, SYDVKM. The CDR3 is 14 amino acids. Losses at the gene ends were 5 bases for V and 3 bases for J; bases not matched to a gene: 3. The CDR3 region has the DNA TGTGCCAGCAGTACGCTAGCGGGAACAGATACGCAGTATTTT. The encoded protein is CASSTLAGTDTQYF.

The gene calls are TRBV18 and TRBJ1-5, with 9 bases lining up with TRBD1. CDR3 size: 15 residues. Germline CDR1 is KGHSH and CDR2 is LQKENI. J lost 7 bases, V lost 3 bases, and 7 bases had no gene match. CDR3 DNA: TGTGCCAGCTCACCGGGACAGGGAAAAGGACAGCCCCAGCATTTT. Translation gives CASSPGQGKGQPQHF.

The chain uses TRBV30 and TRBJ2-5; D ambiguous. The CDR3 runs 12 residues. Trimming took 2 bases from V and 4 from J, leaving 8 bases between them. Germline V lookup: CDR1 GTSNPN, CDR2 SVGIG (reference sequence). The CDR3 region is CAWSRPVETQYF. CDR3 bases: TGTGCCTGGAGTAGGCCAGTAGAGACCCAGTACTTC.

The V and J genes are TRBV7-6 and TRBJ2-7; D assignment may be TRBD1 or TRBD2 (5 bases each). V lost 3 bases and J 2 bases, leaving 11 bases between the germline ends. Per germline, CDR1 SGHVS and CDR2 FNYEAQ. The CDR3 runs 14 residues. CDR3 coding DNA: TGTGCCAGCAGCTTCCGGGACGGGCCCTACGAGCAGTACTTC. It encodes CASSFRDGPYEQYF.

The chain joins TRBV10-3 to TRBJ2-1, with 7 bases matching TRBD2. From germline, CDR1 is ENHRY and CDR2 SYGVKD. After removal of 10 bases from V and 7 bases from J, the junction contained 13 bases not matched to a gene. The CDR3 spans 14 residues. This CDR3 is CATRPSPGGNEQFF. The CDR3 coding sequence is TGTGCCACCCGCCCATCCCCCGGGGGGAATGAGCAGTTCTTC.